Below are 5 T cell receptor beta chains sequenced from a single sample in a study of cytomegalovirus exposure and HLA in healthy donors. Sequencing used immunoSEQ multiplex PCR; TCRdb keeps in-frame clones, though not all of them. The table has tens of thousands of clones, around 90% seen once. Sequenced: PBMCs. The receptors here all came from a man between 18 and 35 years old in good health and CMV-seronegative.

J is TRBJ1-4 and V is TRBV2; TRBD1 is a possible D gene (5 bases). Germline V gives CDR1 SNHLY, CDR2 FYNNEI. The CDR3 is 13 amino acids. The germline V and J ends were trimmed by 5 bases and 10 bases, with 14 bases remaining between them. CDR3 sequence: CASSLGGEGKLFF. The CDR3 DNA is TGTGCCAGCAGTCTGGGGGGGGAAGGAAAACTGTTTTTT.

The chain is built from TRBV18 and TRBJ2-2, with 8 nucleotides matching TRBD1. This CDR3 has 17 residues. The germline V gene has CDR1 KGHSH and CDR2 LQKENI. The trim removed 3 bases at V and 1 base at J, leaving 7 bases unmatched. The CDR3 coding sequence is TGTGCCAGCTCACCCACCTCCGGGACAGGGAACACCGGGGAGCTGTTTTTT. Protein: CASSPTSGTGNTGELFF.

The chain recombines TRBV4-1 with TRBJ2-1; TRBD2 matches 10 bases. The length of the CDR3 is 16 residues. Losses at the gene ends were 5 bases for V and 5 bases for J; bases not matched to a gene: 9. Per the germline V gene, CDR1 is MGHRA and CDR2 is YSYEKL. For the CDR3, the DNA is TGCGCCAGCAGCTCAATAGGGACTAGCGAACACAATGAGCAGTTCTTC. This gives the protein CASSSIGTSEHNEQFF.

The chain recombines TRBV4-1 with TRBJ1-1, with 10 positions matching TRBD1. Trimming cost V 4 bases and J 0 bases; bases outside gene matches: 11. In germline, CDR1 is MGHRA, CDR2 YSYEKL. This CDR3 region has 18 residues. The CDR3 nucleotides read TGCGCCAGCAGCCGAAAAACCGGGACAGGGGCTATGAACACTGAAGCTTTCTTT. Amino acids: CASSRKTGTGAMNTEAFF.

V and J are TRBV5-8 and TRBJ2-3, with 10 bases identical to TRBD2. There are 15 residues in the CDR3. V lost 4 bases to trimming and J lost 3 bases; unmatched junction nucleotides: 5. Germline CDR1 is SGHTS and CDR2 is YDEGEE. The CDR3 DNA reads TGTGCCAGCAGCAAAGCGGGAGGGATAACAGATACGCAGTATTTT. As protein: CASSKAGGITDTQYF.